A selection of T cell receptor beta chains follows, all from one sample in a study of CD8+CD57+ T cells in acquired aplastic anemia. One entry per CDR3 protein, called by TCRdb with MiXCR from the reads. The table records approximately 260,000 distinct CDR3 sequences, less than 85% of them present only once. Sample: sorted CD4+, CD8+, or CD8+CD57+ T cells (not recorded which) from PBMCs. These receptors all stem from a human donor with aplastic anemia. CDR3s include the opening cysteine and the closing phenylalanine or tryptophan. The D gene is left open where the match is weak. Rows may omit the clone size; those that give it use once, few, many or a size class.

NA	TRBD1	TRBV19	TRBJ1-1	TGTGCCAGTAGTATGGACAGGGGAAGTGGCACTGAAGCTTTCTTT	CASSMDRGSGTEAFF
few	NA	TRBV10-1	TRBJ2-1	TGCGCCACCGGGACCGACCTTAAGGATGAGCAGTTCTTC	CATGTDLKDEQFF
NA	NA	TRBV6-5	TRBJ2-7	TGTGCCAGCACCGATCAGGGGGGGGCGCGGTACGAGCAGTACTTC	CASTDQGGARYEQYF
NA	TRBD1	TRBV7-8	TRBJ2-3	TGTGCCAGCGGGGAAGGGGGCAGAGATAAGCAGTATTTT	CASGEGGRDKQYF
few	NA	TRBV7-8	TRBJ2-7	TGTGCCAGCAGCTTAACGGGGGAGGCCGATACGCAGTACTTC	CASSLTGEADTQYF
NA	NA	TRBV7-8	TRBJ1-1	TGTGCCAGCAGCTGGAATCGAAGCGGGGGGAACGCTGAAGCTTTCTTT	CASSWNRSGGNAEAFF
NA	NA	TRBV7-2	TRBJ1-2	TGTGCCAGCAGCTTGGAGGGGGGCGCCGACTATGGCGGCTACACCTTC	CASSLEGGADYGGYTF
NA	NA	TRBV7-8	TRBJ1-1	TGTGCCAGCAGCTTACATGGCGGAGGGCAAGCTGAAGCTTTCTTT	CASSLHGGGQAEAFF
NA	NA	TRBV20-1	TRBJ1-1	TGCAGTGCTGGCTACAGAGTTGGAGCTTTCTTT	CSAGYRVGAFF
few	NA	TRBV5-5	TRBJ2-2	TGTGCCAGCAGCTTGGAACTAGGGGAGCTGTTTTTT	CASSLELGELFF
NA	NA	TRBV2	TRBJ2-5	TGTGCCAGCGGGGACGGGGCTCAAGATACGCAGTATTTC	CASGDGAQDTQYF
many	NA	TRBV6-2/TRBV6-3	TRBJ2-2	TGTGCCAGCAGTTACTTGGACACCGGGGAGCTGTTTTTT	CASSYLDTGELFF
NA	NA	TRBV7-3	TRBJ2-3	TGTGCCACCAGCAGAGTCGGCGAGCAAGAGACCCAGTACTATTTT	CATSRVGEQETQYYF
NA	NA	TRBV24-1	TRBJ1-2	TGTGCCACCAGTGTGGGGGCTGCCTATGGCTACACCTTC	CATSVGAAYGYTF
NA	NA	TRBV7-9	TRBJ2-3	TGTGCCAGCAGCTGGCCCGTAGGGCACGCCCGCACAGATACGCAGTATTTT	CASSWPVGHARTDTQYF
NA	NA	TRBV7-8	TRBJ2-3	TGTGCCAGCAGCTTAGGGGGGGTTCCCGAGACCCAGTATTTT	CASSLGGVPETQYF
NA	NA	TRBV7-3	TRBJ2-3	TGTGCTAGCAGGAACCGGGGTACAGATACGAAGTATTTC	CASRNRGTDTKYF
NA	NA	TRBV2	TRBJ1-1	TGTGCCAGCAGCGATGGGGGGAGACAGGAACAATTCTTCGGGCCTTTCTTT	CASSDGGRQEQFFGPFF